This T cell receptor (beta chain) was recovered during a study of T cell responses to AZD1222 COVID-19 vaccine. Study-level findings and limits: Nearly half of unique spike-specific TCRs reportedly avoided B.1.351 and B.1.1.7 mutated regions. The sample set comprised mostly white British donors with more females, and clonal diversity was possibly underestimated. Following two doses of AZD1222, Spike-specific TCR breadth and depth rose.

This table comes from immunoSEQ multiplex PCR, and its TCRdb copy is limited to in-frame clones, with some not included. The sample has tens of thousands of clones, roughly 85% seen once. Notes on this clone: Its antigen is unknown.

The germline gives CDR1 MDHEN, CDR2 SYDVKM. V trimming: 6 bases; J trimming: 0 bases; junction bases outside the gene matches: 6. The CDR3 loop spans 16 amino acids. This clonotype originated in an adult who received the AZD1222 COVID-19 vaccine. The chain has TRBV28 and TRBJ2-2; 8 nucleotides align to TRBD2. Source: peripheral blood, taken 28 days after the second AZD1222 dose. The CDR3 spells CASRSSGLTNTGELFF. The DNA for the CDR3 is TGTGCCAGCAGATCTAGCGGGTTGACGAACACCGGGGAGCTGTTTTTT.